This TCR beta chain derives from a study of shared clonotypes between healthy human individuals. Study in general: Contributing individuals were a couple of females and a few males aged 18 to 49.

Germline assignment: CDR1 LNHNV and CDR2 YYDKDF (reference sequence). The CDR3 totals 16 residues. Trimming took 1 base from V and 3 from J, leaving 16 bases between them. CD4+ cell separation produced CD45RA+ naive and CD45RA-negative memory subsets. At the deep level, the assay was run. The data were produced by immunoSEQ multiplex PCR, yet TCRdb's version contains in-frame clones alone and is incomplete. Among 550,000 to 800,000 clones listed, less than 85% were seen once. With regard to this clone: As yet, its antigen is unknown.

Study-level findings and limits: Naive subsets generally exceeded memory subsets in estimated richness.

This sequence originates from a woman aged 25 to 39 in good health. Sequencing used memory CD4+ T cells sorted from blood. Subset indicated: CD45RA-negative fraction. The J gene is TRBJ2-7, the V gene TRBV15; perhaps TRBD1 as D (6 bases). CDR3 nucleotide sequence: TGTGCCACCAGCAGAGTGAGGACAGCTGATATCTACGAGCAGTACTTC. This encodes CATSRVRTADIYEQYF.